The T cell receptor (beta chain) described here comes from a study of cytotoxic CD8 clonotypes in ibrutinib-treated CLL. The planned depth of sequencing spanned 1 in 200,000 to 1 in 1 million T cells. Sequencing was performed with immunoSEQ multiplex PCR; in TCRdb, only in-frame clones are kept and a portion is missing. The sample consists of 200,000 to 250,000 clones, roughly 73% of them appearing once. TCR beta library input comprised around 2 micrograms of genomic DNA from cryopreserved PBMCs. The V end was cut by 2 bases, the J end by 0 bases, with 12 bases between. CDR1 SGHRS and CDR2 YFSETQ come from the germline V gene. The CDR3 is 16 amino acids.

The J gene is TRBJ2-1, the V gene TRBV5-1; D remains unclear. The source material was PBMCs, sampled after 12 months of ibrutinib treatment. The TCR sequence derives from a human donor with chronic lymphocytic leukemia. CDR3: CASSLTGGLSYNEQFF. CDR3 DNA: TGCGCCAGCAGCTTAACGGGCGGCCTCTCCTACAATGAGCAGTTCTTC.